Presented here are 25 T cell receptor beta chains from one specimen sequenced in a study of blood T cell repertoires in COVID-19. Repertoires were generated with immunoSEQ multiplex PCR, while TCRdb's copy carries only in-frame clones and drops some. The sample has approximately 300,000 clones, roughly 90% seen once. Sequencing was performed on PBMCs or T cells enriched from blood (not recorded which). These receptor sequences come from a woman aged 25-40 years who had recovered from COVID-19.

J is TRBJ2-5 and V is TRBV5-1; 7 bases align to TRBD2. V gave up 1 base and J gave up 5 bases; unmatched junction bases: 5. Per germline, CDR1 SGHRS and CDR2 YFSETQ. This CDR3 contains 14 residues. CDR3 DNA: TGCGCCAGCAGCTTGTCGATAGCGGGCGAGACCCAGTACTTC. Its protein product is CASSLSIAGETQYF.

For the CDR3, the DNA is TGTGCCAGCAGTGAGGACAGGGGCAACTATGGCTACACCTTC. Protein: CASSEDRGNYGYTF. The chain joins TRBV2 to TRBJ1-2; 9 bases are shared with TRBD1. CDR1 SNHLY and CDR2 FYNNEI come from the germline V gene. This CDR3 contains 14 residues. Losses at the gene ends were 3 bases for V and 2 bases for J; bases not matched to a gene: 1.

The chain couples TRBV19 to TRBJ1-5, with unresolved D. The length of the CDR3 is 15 residues. Germline CDR1 and CDR2: LNHDA and SQIVND (reference sequence). V was clipped by 3 bases and J by 2 bases, with 11 bases between them. CDR3 sequence: CASSIMAVGNQPQHF. The DNA of the CDR3 is TGTGCCAGTAGTATTATGGCGGTTGGCAATCAGCCCCAGCATTTT.

The CDR3 sequence: CATSGDRDGVETQYF. For the CDR3, the DNA is TGTGCCACCAGTGGGGACAGGGATGGGGTAGAGACCCAGTACTTC. This chain joins TRBV24-1 and TRBJ2-5; 9 bases agree with TRBD1. Germline CDR1 and CDR2: KGHDR and SFDVKD. J lost 4 bases, V lost 5 bases, and 7 bases had no gene match. The length of the CDR3 is 15 residues.

V gene TRBV2 combines with J gene TRBJ2-1, with D maybe TRBD1 (6 bases). V was trimmed by 8 bases and J by 5 bases, leaving 13 bases between them. CDR3 length: 13 amino acids. CDR1 is SNHLY, CDR2 FYNNEI, per germline. The CDR3 region is CASRRDNHNEQFF. CDR3 nucleotides: TGTGCCAGCCGCCGGGACAATCACAATGAGCAGTTCTTC.

The gene calls are TRBV10-3 and TRBJ1-1; 7 bases map to TRBD1. The J segment lost 10 bases and the V segment lost 6 bases, leaving 14 bases of the junction unmatched. The CDR3 is 14 amino acids. Germline assignment: CDR1 ENHRY and CDR2 SYGVKD. CDR3: CAISPATGERGAFF. In nucleotides, the CDR3 is TGTGCCATCAGCCCAGCAACAGGGGAGCGTGGAGCTTTCTTT.

The chain has TRBV28 and TRBJ2-1; the match to TRBD2 covers 14 bases. The CDR3 sequence is 20 residues long. CDR1 and CDR2 from the germline V gene are MDHEN and SYDVKM. The V segment lost 3 bases and the J segment 3 bases; nucleotides outside the gene matches: 13. The DNA of the CDR3 is TGTGCCAGCAGTTTTCTATTGACTAGCGGGAGGGCCTGGGGCTACAATGAGCAGTTCTTC. As protein: CASSFLLTSGRAWGYNEQFF.

J is TRBJ2-1 and V is TRBV9, with 8 positions matching TRBD2. The germline CDR1 and CDR2 sequences are SGDLS and YYNGEE. V was pared by 4 bases and J by 13 bases, with 10 bases of the junction left unmatched. This CDR3 has 13 amino acids. As DNA, the CDR3 is TGTGCCAGCAGCTCAGGCAATAGCGGGGCACAGTTCTTC. This gives the protein CASSSGNSGAQFF.

The table lists this clone with a count of one. The chain combines TRBV6-5 with TRBJ2-7, with D maybe TRBD1 (7 bases). The V and J ends lost 6 bases and 3 bases respectively, with 18 bases between them. The CDR3 contains 15 residues. Germline V gene lookup returns CDR1 MNHEY and CDR2 SVGAGI. CDR3 in amino acids: CASSSGTAGGYEQYF. CDR3 sequence (DNA): TGTGCCAGCAGCTCCGGGACAGCCGGGGGCTACGAGCAGTACTTC.

This sequence joins TRBV27 and TRBJ2-7, with 7 bases aligning to TRBD2. Germline loops: CDR1 MNHEY, CDR2 SMNVEV (reference sequence). Trimming at V came to 6 bases and at J to 3 bases, leaving 20 bases not matched to a gene. The CDR3 loop spans 18 amino acids. CDR3 sequence reads: CASRSTANSWGRGYEQYF. CDR3 DNA: TGTGCCAGCAGATCGACGGCGAATAGCTGGGGGAGGGGCTACGAGCAGTACTTC.

The CDR3 DNA reads as TGTGCCAGCAGCCCCCAGAGGTACGAGCAGTACTTC. This sequence encodes CASSPQRYEQYF. The rearrangement joins TRBV5-6 to TRBJ2-7; D not certain. The germline gives CDR1 SGHDT, CDR2 YYEEEE. The CDR3 spans 12 residues. The germline V and J ends were trimmed by 4 bases and 4 bases, with 9 bases remaining between them. Based on the CDR3 plus reference TRBV5-6 and TRBJ2-7, the full variable domain is DAGVTQSPTHLIKTRGQQVTLRCSPKSGHDTVSWYQQALGQGPQFIFQYYEEEERQRGNFPDRFSGHQFPNYSSELNVNALLLGDSALYLCASSPQRYEQYFGPGTRLTVT.

CDR3 bases: TGTGCCAGCAGCCCGTATTATGATGGCTACACCTTC. It encodes CASSPYYDGYTF. J is TRBJ1-2 and V is TRBV7-2; D is uncertain. Germline lookup yields CDR1 SGHTA and CDR2 FQGNSA. V lost 5 bases and J 6 bases, leaving 10 bases between the germline ends. This CDR3 is 12 amino acids long. Complete variable domain (other parts from reference TRBV7-2 and TRBJ1-2): GAGVSQSPSNKVTEKGKDVELRCDPISGHTALYWYRQSLGQGLEFLIYFQGNSAPDKSGLPSDRFSAERTGGSVSTLTIQRTQQEDSAVYLCASSPYYDGYTFGSGTRLTVV.

The J gene is TRBJ1-2, the V gene TRBV6-5; 7 bases match TRBD1. The CDR3 is 15 amino acids. The J segment lost 7 bases and the V segment lost 5 bases, leaving 13 bases of the junction unmatched. CDR1 and CDR2 from the germline V gene are MNHEY and SVGAGI. This chain's CDR3 is CASSKTIQGSRGYTF. The CDR3 nucleotides read TGTGCCAGCAGTAAAACGATACAGGGGTCGCGTGGCTACACCTTC.

The V and J genes are TRBV12-3 or TRBV12-4 and TRBJ2-7; D unclear. V was pared by 3 bases and J by 2 bases, with 8 bases between. The CDR3 runs to 13 residues. CDR3 in amino acids: CASSFTETYEQYF. DNA for the CDR3: TGTGCCAGCAGTTTTACGGAGACCTACGAGCAGTACTTC.

A single count supports this clone. The chain is built from TRBV2 and TRBJ2-7; D not certain. CDR1 is SNHLY, CDR2 FYNNEI, per germline. The CDR3 has 10 residues. V lost 4 bases and J lost 4, with 2 bases in between. The chain's CDR3 is CASSAYEQYF. The CDR3 DNA reads TGTGCCAGCAGTGCTTACGAGCAGTACTTC.

J is TRBJ1-1 and V is TRBV7-9; possible D gene TRBD1, 5 bases. CDR1 and CDR2 from the germline V gene are SEHNR and FQNEAQ (reference sequence). Trimming stripped 5 bases from V and 7 bases from J, with 14 bases between. CDR3 length: 13 amino acids. The CDR3 region has the DNA TGTGCCAGCAGCCCGGCGGGGGAAGGTGAAGCTTTCTTT. It translates to CASSPAGEGEAFF.

This chain connects TRBV6-5 to TRBJ1-2; 8 bases map to TRBD1. The ends lost 2 bases at V and 3 bases at J; junction bases unmatched: 2. The CDR3 is 14 residues long. CDR1 and CDR2 (germline): MNHEY, SVGAGI. The CDR3 loop reads CASSYAGGDYGYTF. The DNA for the CDR3 is TGTGCCAGCAGTTACGCAGGGGGCGACTATGGCTACACCTTC.

V is TRBV3-1 (or the pseudogene TRBV3-2) and J is TRBJ1-5; TRBD1 matches at 8 bases. Germline V gene data show CDR1 as LGHDT and CDR2 as YNNKEL (reference sequence). J was trimmed by 2 bases and V by 3 bases; bases with no gene match: 12. CDR3 length: 18 amino acids. The CDR3 region is CASSQMDRDYHGNQPQHF. CDR3 DNA: TGTGCCAGCAGCCAGATGGACAGGGATTATCATGGCAATCAGCCCCAGCATTTT.

The V gene is TRBV28, the J gene TRBJ1-2; D may be TRBD1 (5 bases). Germline CDR1 and CDR2: MDHEN and SYDVKM. V was trimmed by 6 bases and J by 7 bases, leaving 12 bases between them. This CDR3 is 12 amino acids long. Here the CDR3 DNA reads TGTGCCAGCAGAATTTCAGGGTCTGGCTACACCTTC. This translates into CASRISGSGYTF.

The chain employs TRBV29-1 and TRBJ2-7; maybe TRBD1 (5 bases). The CDR3 sequence is 13 residues long. The V and J ends lost 2 bases and 4 bases respectively, with 12 bases between them. CDR1 and CDR2 (germline): SQVTM, ANQGSEA. As DNA, the CDR3 is TGCAGCGTTGAAAACGTCCAGGGTTACGAGCAGTACTTC. This translates into CSVENVQGYEQYF.

V usage is TRBV27 and J usage is TRBJ2-1; 14 bases align to TRBD2. The CDR3 is made up of 17 amino acids. Germline CDR1 MNHEY, CDR2 SMNVEV (reference sequence). Trimming at V came to 3 bases and at J to 6 bases, leaving 7 bases not matched to a gene. The CDR3, as DNA: TGTGCCAGCAGTTTCTTGACTAGCGGGAGGGTAACCAATGAGCAGTTCTTC. Protein product: CASSFLTSGRVTNEQFF.

The rearrangement links TRBV28 to TRBJ1-2; a weak D match, TRBD1 (6 bases). Between the trimmed V and J ends, which lost 7 bases and 4 bases, there was a span of 10 bases. CDR3 length equals 12 residues. The germline gives CDR1 MDHEN, CDR2 SYDVKM. The CDR3 protein is CASNTGFYGYTF. Written as DNA, the CDR3 is TGTGCCAGCAATACAGGGTTCTATGGCTACACCTTC.

The sample holds a few counts of this clone. V gene TRBV7-9 combines with J gene TRBJ2-1, with D possibly being TRBD1 (6 bases). V lost 7 bases to trimming and J lost 6 bases, with 13 bases between them. Looked up from germline, CDR1 is SEHNR and CDR2 is FQNEAQ (reference sequence). CDR3 length: 13 residues. Written as DNA, the CDR3 is TGTGCCAGCATGGTAGGGGGATTCAATGAGCAGTTCTTC. It translates to CASMVGGFNEQFF.

V and J are TRBV10-1 and TRBJ1-1, with D unclear. The CDR3 totals 15 residues. The V end lost 2 bases, the J end lost 3 bases, and 13 bases lay between the germline ends. CDR1 and CDR2 from the germline V gene are WNHNN and SYGVQD (reference sequence). The CDR3 nucleotides are TGCGCCAGCAGTGAGCCACCATCTAACGACACTGAAGCTTTCTTT. Protein: CASSEPPSNDTEAFF.

The chain carries TRBV6-5 and TRBJ2-7, with 9 bases identical to TRBD2. From germline, CDR1 is MNHEY and CDR2 SVGAGI. The CDR3 runs 15 residues. The ends lost 8 bases at V and 0 bases at J; junction bases unmatched: 8. The CDR3 DNA follows: TGTGCCAGCCGTATTCTAGCGGGACTCTCCTACGAGCAGTACTTC. Its translation is CASRILAGLSYEQYF.